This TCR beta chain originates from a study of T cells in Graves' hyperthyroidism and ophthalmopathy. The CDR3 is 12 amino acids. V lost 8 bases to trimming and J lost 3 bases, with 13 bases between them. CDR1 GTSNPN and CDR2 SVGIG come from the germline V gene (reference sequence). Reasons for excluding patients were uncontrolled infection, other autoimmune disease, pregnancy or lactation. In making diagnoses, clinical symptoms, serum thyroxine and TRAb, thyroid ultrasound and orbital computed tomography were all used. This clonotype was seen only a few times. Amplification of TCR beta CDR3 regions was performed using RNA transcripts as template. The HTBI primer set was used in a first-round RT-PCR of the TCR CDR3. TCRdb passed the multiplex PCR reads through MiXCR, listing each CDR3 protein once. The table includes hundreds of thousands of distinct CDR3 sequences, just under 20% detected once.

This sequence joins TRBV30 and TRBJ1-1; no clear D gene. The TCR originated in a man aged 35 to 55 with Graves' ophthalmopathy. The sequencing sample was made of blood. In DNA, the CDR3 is TGTGCCCGTAAAGGACCTTACACTGAAGCTTTCTTT. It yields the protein CARKGPYTEAFF.